This T cell receptor beta chain was identified during a study of T cell responses to AZD1222 COVID-19 vaccine. Regarding the study as a whole: Recipients of two AZD1222 doses showed rising Spike-specific TCR breadth and depth. Researchers took repertoire samples only after the peak T cell response had come.

This clone appeared a single time. Antigen: not known. Germline CDR1 and CDR2: SGHVS and FNYEAQ. J gave up 2 bases and V 4 bases, and 4 bases lay outside the gene matches. This CDR3 is 15 amino acids long. The assay was immunoSEQ multiplex PCR, and TCRdb's table has in-frame clones only and misses some. This table has hundreds of thousands of clones, about 92% appearing once. This TCR derives from an adult in good health. The V and J genes are TRBV7-6 and TRBJ2-7, with TRBD1 matching over 11 bases. Specimen: peripheral blood, collected on day 0 of MenACWY control vaccination. CDR3 region: CASSSGTGGPYEQYF. For the CDR3, the DNA is TGTGCCAGCAGCTCCGGGACAGGGGGACCCTACGAGCAGTACTTC. The complete variable domain, with remaining parts taken from reference TRBV7-6 and TRBJ2-7, reads GAGVSQSPRYKVTKRGQDVALRCDPISGHVSLYWYRQALGQGPEFLTYFNYEAQQDKSGLPNDRFSAERPEGSISTLTIQRTEQRDSAMYRCASSSGTGGPYEQYFGPGTRLTVT.